This T cell receptor (beta chain) was sequenced in a study of OX40 agonist ivuxolimab in advanced cancers. Study-level information: Aged roughly 23 to 80 with a mean of approximately 57 years, they were about 78% male.

Using immunoSEQ multiplex PCR, the repertoire was profiled, and TCRdb retains in-frame clones only, with some absent. The repertoire holds 55,000 to 65,000 clones, with around three quarters as singletons. Here the sequenced sample was CD4+ or CD8+ T cells sorted from blood, taken in a trial of the OX40 agonist ivuxolimab. The origin of this receptor is an adult with an advanced solid tumor such as melanoma, head and neck, liver or kidney cancer.

DNA for the CDR3: TGTGCCAGTAGTGGCCCGGGACAGGGGGCTATCGGCTACACCTTC. It yields the protein CASSGPGQGAIGYTF. This chain connects TRBV19 to TRBJ1-2, with 12 nucleotides matching TRBD1. This CDR3 has 15 amino acids. V gave up 5 bases and J gave up 8 bases; unmatched junction bases: 9. CDR1 and CDR2 from the germline V gene are LNHDA and SQIVND (reference sequence).